One and the same sample provided the 30 T cell receptor beta chains below, sequenced in a study of blood T cell repertoires in COVID-19. The method was immunoSEQ multiplex PCR; TCRdb's version includes in-frame clones alone and lacks a portion of them. The sample lists about 220,000 clones; 82% were seen once. Sequencing was carried out using peripheral blood. The receptors stem from a woman aged 80 or over with acute or convalescent COVID-19.

The rearrangement joins TRBV9 to TRBJ2-1; 9 positions match TRBD1. There are 16 residues in the CDR3. Germline V gene data show CDR1 as SGDLS and CDR2 as YYNGEE. J lost 7 bases, V lost 3 bases, and 11 bases had no gene match. The CDR3 DNA reads as TGTGCCAGCAGCGCGCCGGGACAGGGTAGAATAAATGAGCAGTTCTTC. Its protein is CASSAPGQGRINEQFF.

Remarks on this clone: This specimen includes other DNA sequences encoding the same CDR3. The V and J genes are TRBV18 and TRBJ1-2, with 7 bases identical to TRBD1. Trimming cost V 3 bases and J 3 bases; bases outside gene matches: 1. This CDR3 is built from 13 residues. From germline, CDR1 is KGHSH and CDR2 LQKENI. The CDR3 DNA follows: TGTGCCAGCTCACCGGGGACAGACTATGGCTACACCTTC. Translating it yields CASSPGTDYGYTF.

This clone came up once. This chain links TRBV12-3 or TRBV12-4 with TRBJ1-2; D perhaps matches TRBD1 (5 bases). Trimming removed 3 bases from V and 4 bases from J, with 9 bases in between. The CDR3 totals 13 residues. CDR3 region: CASSLGLSYGYTF. The DNA of the CDR3 is TGTGCCAGCAGTTTGGGACTTTCCTATGGCTACACCTTC.

This sequence joins TRBV5-4 and TRBJ1-3, with D unresolved. V lost 0 bases to trimming and J lost 3 bases, with 7 bases between them. The germline CDR1 and CDR2 sequences are SGHNT and YYREEE (reference sequence). The CDR3 is 14 residues long. The CDR3 coding sequence is TGTGCCAGCAGCTTGGACGGCGGTGGAAACACCATATATTTT. This sequence encodes CASSLDGGGNTIYF.

The DNA for the CDR3 is TGTGCCAGCAGCTTAGGGGCGGGGGGGCGAACAGATACGCAGTATTTT. This codes for CASSLGAGGRTDTQYF. V usage is TRBV7-2 and J usage is TRBJ2-3; TRBD2 agrees at 9 bases. Losses at the gene ends were 1 base for V and 3 bases for J; bases not matched to a gene: 5. Germline V CDR1 and CDR2: SGHTA, FQGNSA. The CDR3 consists of 16 residues.

The chain has TRBV5-1 and TRBJ2-1; maybe TRBD1 (5 bases). Trimming removed 0 bases at V and 6 bases at J, with 16 bases between. CDR3 length: 16 residues. The V gene's germline CDR1 is SGHRS and CDR2 YFSETQ. The CDR3 DNA reads TGCGCCAGCAGCTTGGAGGGCGCAGGGCCCATCAATGAGCAGTTCTTC. It codes for CASSLEGAGPINEQFF.

The CDR3 DNA follows: TGTGCCAGCAGTCCCACAGGGAGAGGTGAAAAACTGTTTTTT. Translation: CASSPTGRGEKLFF. The V call is TRBV2, the J call TRBJ1-4, with TRBD1 as a possible D gene (6 bases). V lost 5 bases, J lost 7 bases, and 14 bases lay in between. Looked up from germline, CDR1 is SNHLY and CDR2 is FYNNEI. This CDR3 contains 14 residues.

This chain uses TRBV7-9 with TRBJ2-3, with 11 nucleotides matching TRBD2. Per the germline V gene, CDR1 is SEHNR and CDR2 is FQNEAQ (reference sequence). The junction had 15 bases not matched to a gene; V was cut back by 5 bases and J by 2 bases. The CDR3 has 19 residues. The CDR3 region is CASSTARLAGPTTTDTQYF. DNA of the CDR3: TGTGCCAGCAGCACCGCTCGACTAGCGGGACCCACCACCACAGATACGCAGTATTTT.

CDR3 coding DNA: TGTGCCAGCAGCCCGGGGGGACAGGGAGGAAACACCATATATTTT. Protein product: CASSPGGQGGNTIYF. V gene TRBV5-4 combines with J gene TRBJ1-3; 9 bases are a match to TRBD1. Germline CDR1 reads SGHNT; CDR2 reads YYREEE (reference sequence). The CDR3 has 15 residues. V dropped 4 bases and J dropped 4; count of bases not matched to a gene: 6.

The V and J genes are TRBV5-1 and TRBJ2-7, with D possibly matching TRBD1 (6 bases). This CDR3 has 14 amino acids. V gave up 0 bases and J gave up 6 bases, with 13 bases separating them. Germline values: CDR1 SGHRS, CDR2 YFSETQ. The DNA for the CDR3 is TGCGCCAGCAGCTTGGGGACAGCGGCCGCCGAGCAGTACTTC. Encoded protein: CASSLGTAAAEQYF. Based on the CDR3 plus reference TRBV5-1 and TRBJ2-7, the full variable domain is KAGVTQTPRYLIKTRGQQVTLSCSPISGHRSVSWYQQTPGQGLQFLFEYFSETQRNKGNFPGRFSGRQFSNSRSEMNVSTLELGDSALYLCASSLGTAAAEQYFGPGTRLTVT.

This chain uses TRBV7-2 with TRBJ2-1; 14 bases map to TRBD2. The CDR3 is 16 residues long. The trim removed 1 base at V and 8 bases at J, leaving 4 bases unmatched. The V gene's germline CDR1 is SGHTA and CDR2 FQGNSA. CDR3 residues: CASSLEGTSGGYEQFF. CDR3 in DNA: TGTGCCAGCAGCTTAGAAGGGACTAGCGGGGGTTATGAGCAGTTCTTC.

V gene TRBV4-1 combines with J gene TRBJ2-2, with TRBD2 identical over 11 bases. This CDR3 has 16 residues. The germline V gene encodes CDR1 MGHRA and CDR2 YSYEKL. The J segment lost 8 bases and the V segment lost 2 bases, leaving 7 bases of the junction unmatched. Here the CDR3 DNA reads TGCGCCAGCAGCCAACAGCTAGCGGGGGGCAGAGGGGAGCTGTTTTTT. As protein: CASSQQLAGGRGELFF.

This chain's CDR3 is CASSQSAGAVATNEKLFF. The CDR3 DNA sequence: TGTGCCAGCAGCCAATCGGCAGGGGCGGTTGCAACTAATGAAAAACTGTTTTTT. This rearrangement joins TRBV3-1 (or the pseudogene TRBV3-2) to TRBJ1-4; a possible D gene is TRBD1 (6 bases). V lost 2 bases and J 0 bases, leaving 16 bases between the germline ends. Germline CDR1 reads LGHDT; CDR2 reads YNNKEL (reference sequence). The CDR3 is 18 residues long.

The V gene is TRBV10-3, the J gene TRBJ1-5, with a possible D match to TRBD1 (5 bases). The V end lost 2 bases, the J end lost 5 bases, and 13 bases lay between the germline ends. CDR1 and CDR2 (germline): ENHRY, SYGVKD. CDR3 length: 15 residues. CDR3 residues: CAISEPGQGYQPQHF. In DNA form, the CDR3 reads TGTGCCATCAGTGAGCCAGGACAAGGCTATCAGCCCCAGCATTTT.

This clone was seen once. This chain links TRBV7-9 with TRBJ1-1, with D possibly being TRBD1 (6 bases). Trimming stripped 6 bases from V and 0 bases from J, with 17 bases between. Germline V gene data show CDR1 as SEHNR and CDR2 as FQNEAQ (reference sequence). This CDR3 spans 16 amino acids. CDR3 sequence: CASRSAGGLMNTEAFF. The DNA for the CDR3 is TGTGCCAGCAGGTCCGCGGGGGGGCTTATGAACACTGAAGCTTTCTTT. Full variable domain (outside the CDR3, taken from reference TRBV7-9 and TRBJ1-1): DTGVSQNPRHKITKRGQNVTFRCDPISEHNRLYWYRQTLGQGPEFLTYFQNEAQLEKSRLLSDRFSAERPKGSFSTLEIQRTEQGDSAMYLCASRSAGGLMNTEAFFGQGTRLTVV.

This clone was seen more than once but under ten times. V usage is TRBV7-2 and J usage is TRBJ1-4, with D perhaps matching TRBD1 (6 bases). Between the trimmed V and J ends, which lost 8 bases and 3 bases, there was a span of 16 bases. This CDR3 comprises 15 residues. Germline V gives CDR1 SGHTA, CDR2 FQGNSA. This CDR3 reads CASSLGGLANEKLFF. In DNA, the CDR3 is TGTGCCAGCTCGCTGGGGGGGCTAGCTAATGAAAAACTGTTTTTT.

The V and J genes are TRBV4-1 and TRBJ1-1; 8 bases are shared with TRBD1. The CDR3 is 15 amino acids. Trimming removed 0 bases from V and 1 base from J; junction bases left unmatched: 1. Germline lookup yields CDR1 MGHRA and CDR2 YSYEKL. The CDR3 DNA follows: TGCGCCAGCAGCCAAGATGACAGGGGGAACACTGAAGCTTTCTTT. This sequence encodes CASSQDDRGNTEAFF.

The J gene is TRBJ1-3, the V gene TRBV9; 7 positions match TRBD1. The CDR3 totals 17 residues. Germline trimming cut 4 bases from V and 0 bases from J; bases unmatched to any gene: 10. CDR1 SGDLS and CDR2 YYNGEE come from the germline V gene. In nucleotides, the CDR3 is TGTGCCAGCAGCTACAAGACAGGGCTTACCTCTGGAAACACCATATATTTT. Translated, it gives CASSYKTGLTSGNTIYF.

The CDR3 DNA follows: TGTGCCAGCAGCAAGGACAGTCTCTATGGCTACACCTTC. Translation gives CASSKDSLYGYTF. The rearrangement uses TRBV12-3 or TRBV12-4 and TRBJ1-2; D is perhaps TRBD1 (6 bases). The CDR3 consists of 13 residues. V shed 6 bases and J shed 4 bases, with 12 bases lying between them.

The chain employs TRBV9 and TRBJ1-1; a possible D gene is TRBD1 (6 bases). Per germline, CDR1 SGDLS and CDR2 YYNGEE. The CDR3 is 18 amino acids. Trimming took 4 bases from V and 0 from J, leaving 22 bases between them. The CDR3 coding sequence is TGTGCCAGCAGCCCCCAGCCGGGGGGCGCGAGGATGAACACTGAAGCTTTCTTT. This sequence encodes CASSPQPGGARMNTEAFF.

For the CDR3, the DNA is TGTGCCAGCAGTTTGGGCAGGAGGGCTGAAGCTTTCTTT. Its protein is CASSLGRRAEAFF. V is TRBV12-3 or TRBV12-4 and J is TRBJ1-1; D not resolved. The V gene lost 3 bases and the J gene lost 6 bases, with 11 bases spanning the gap. The CDR3 is 13 amino acids.

The chain joins TRBV18 to TRBJ1-2; TRBD1 might be the D (5 bases). The CDR3 extends over 15 amino acids. Trimming removed 2 bases at V and 3 bases at J, with 13 bases between. Germline loops: CDR1 KGHSH, CDR2 LQKENI. The CDR3 sequence is CASSPDSGLDYGYTF. The CDR3 DNA reads as TGTGCCAGCTCACCAGATTCAGGGCTGGACTATGGCTACACCTTC.

The chain carries TRBV27 and TRBJ2-1; 13 positions match TRBD2. The CDR3 runs to 14 residues. The germline gives CDR1 MNHEY, CDR2 SMNVEV (reference sequence). J was trimmed by 8 bases and V by 7 bases; bases with no gene match: 5. CDR3: CASTWTSGGHEQFF. The CDR3, as DNA: TGTGCCAGCACTTGGACTAGCGGGGGCCATGAGCAGTTCTTC.

The rearrangement links TRBV5-1 to TRBJ1-4; tentative D call: TRBD1 (6 bases). V shed 0 bases and J shed 5 bases, with 17 bases lying between them. CDR1 SGHRS and CDR2 YFSETQ come from the germline V gene. The CDR3 runs 17 residues. CDR3 bases: TGCGCCAGCAGCTTGGGCCTAGGGGGAGCCCAAAATGAAAAACTGTTTTTT. Protein product: CASSLGLGGAQNEKLFF.

This clone has a handful of counts. The V call is TRBV27, the J call TRBJ1-2; the match to TRBD1 covers 9 bases. V was clipped by 9 bases and J by 5 bases; unmatched bases: 13. The length of the CDR3 is 15 residues. Germline assignment: CDR1 MNHEY and CDR2 SMNVEV (reference sequence). In DNA form, the CDR3 reads TGTGCCAGTAGAATTACAGGGGGCATCGGTTATGGCTACACCTTC. Protein product: CASRITGGIGYGYTF.

The chain uses TRBV27 and TRBJ2-1; TRBD2 matches 13 bases. The V and J ends lost 0 bases and 7 bases, in that order; junction bases with no gene match: 6. CDR3 length equals 17 residues. Per the germline V gene, CDR1 is MNHEY and CDR2 is SMNVEV (reference sequence). DNA for the CDR3: TGTGCCAGCAGTTTATCCCCACTAGCGGGGGGGCAGAATGAGCAGTTCTTC. It specifies CASSLSPLAGGQNEQFF.

Comments on this clone: This sample also contains other DNA sequences that code for the same CDR3. The CDR3 protein is CASSLGGANTGELFF. For the CDR3, the DNA is TGCGCCAGCAGCTTAGGCGGGGCGAACACCGGGGAGCTGTTTTTT. The chain joins TRBV5-1 to TRBJ2-2, with TRBD2 as a possible D gene (6 bases). The CDR3 totals 15 residues. Germline V gene sequence: CDR1 SGHRS, CDR2 YFSETQ. Trimming pared 2 bases from V and 0 bases from J, leaving 8 bases between.

This chain's CDR3 is CASSQGADSGANVLTF. CDR3 bases: TGTGCCAGCAGCCAAGGTGCGGACTCTGGGGCCAACGTCCTGACTTTC. This chain uses TRBV3-1 (or the pseudogene TRBV3-2) with TRBJ2-6, with D unresolved. Looked up from germline, CDR1 is LGHDT and CDR2 is YNNKEL (reference sequence). The ends were cut back, 1 base at V and 0 bases at J, with 7 bases in the middle. The CDR3 has 16 amino acids.

This chain connects TRBV19 to TRBJ1-5; maybe TRBD1 (6 bases). Germline CDR1 and CDR2: LNHDA and SQIVND (reference sequence). This CDR3 has 16 amino acids. V lost 4 bases and J lost 4, with 17 bases in between. CDR3 sequence (DNA): TGTGCCAGTAGTACCACCCAGGGGAATTGGAATCAGCCCCAGCATTTT. Encoded protein: CASSTTQGNWNQPQHF. The complete variable domain, with remaining parts taken from reference TRBV19 and TRBJ1-5, reads DGGITQSPKYLFRKEGQNVTLSCEQNLNHDAMYWYRQDPGQGLRLIYYSQIVNDFQKGDIAEGYSVSREKKESFPLTVTSAQKNPTAFYLCASSTTQGNWNQPQHFGDGTRLSIL.

The chain links TRBV5-4 to TRBJ2-3; D might be TRBD2 (6 bases). CDR3 size: 13 residues. Per the germline V gene, CDR1 is SGHNT and CDR2 is YYREEE (reference sequence). V was clipped by 5 bases and J by 8 bases, with 15 bases between them. Written as DNA, the CDR3 is TGTGCCAGCAGTTGGGACTCCCCTGGTACGCAGTATTTT. Amino acids: CASSWDSPGTQYF. Supplemented by reference TRBV5-4 and TRBJ2-3, the full variable domain reads ETGVTQSPTHLIKTRGQQVTLRCSSQSGHNTVSWYQQALGQGPQFIFQYYREEENGRGNFPPRFSGLQFPNYSSELNVNALELDDSALYLCASSWDSPGTQYFGPGTRLTVL.